This T cell receptor beta chain emerged from a study of beta chain features in type 1 diabetes. CDR1 and CDR2 (germline): SGHTA, FQGNSA. This CDR3 region has 14 residues. What was sequenced were expressed TCRB transcripts, since all of the isolated RNA had been reverse transcribed. TCRdb's table, derived via immunoSEQ multiplex PCR, lists solely in-frame clones and lacks some. The sample shows around 250,000 clones, around an eighth of them seen only once. This clone was observed a few times. This chain connects TRBV7-2 to TRBJ2-5; D is possibly TRBD2 (5 bases). Matching the DNA end better, TRBJ2-7 makes the J call doubtful. This TCR came from a woman aged 40-49 years in good health. Sequencing was carried out using naive CD4+ T cells from blood. CDR3 residues: CASSFQRGHYEQYF. In nucleotides, the CDR3 is TGTGCCAGCAGCTTTCAGCGCGGGCACTACGAGCAGTACTTC.